This section outlines one T cell receptor (beta chain) sequence together with its context. The target of this receptor is not known. Base-call qualities are not available, and no considerably larger clone is one nucleotide away. Receptor libraries were prepared by the immunoSEQ multiplex PCR assay. T-cell receptor beta chain repertoire sequencing was carried out together with a 770-gene immune expression panel. Here the immuneACCESS table is served through TCRdb, limited to in-frame sequences with V and J called. Missing clones are a known gap in these copies; in checked studies unresolved V genes cover under half, and the rest lacks a known reason. This sample lists roughly 1,400 clones; around 81% were detected once. Approximately 9.7% of the sample goes to the ten largest clones. After removal of 4 bases from V and 11 bases from J, the junction retains 5 bases not matched to a gene. The CDR3 has 12 amino acids, counting the end cysteine and phenylalanine. The read is trimmed to its CDR3 DNA, 36 bases read in frame from base 1. From the germline V gene, CDR1 is MDHEN and CDR2 is SYDVKM.

This sample stems from a study of brain metastases from non-small cell lung cancer (dated by TCRdb to the late 2010s). Turning to the overall study: The study profiled the immune microenvironment of paired resected primary tumors and brain metastases from non-small-cell lung cancer patients.

A cohort of fewer than 40 patients with surgically resected non-small-cell lung cancer, for whom both primary tumor and brain metastasis specimens were available, was included. The chain uses TRBV28 and TRBJ2-1; the central 7 bases match TRBD1. Specimen: tumor-adjacent normal tissue. The source of this sequence is a donor at least 40 years old with non-small cell lung cancer. The CDR3 loop reads CASSSGQRKQFF. The nucleotides are TGTGCCAGCAGTTCGGGACAGAGAAAGCAGTTCTTC.